The 2 T cell receptor beta chains below all came from one sample that was sequenced in a study of graft-versus-host responses after intestinal transplantation. The protocol was immunoSEQ multiplex PCR, while the TCRdb copy is restricted to in-frame clones and leaves out a portion. Of tens of thousands of clones in the sample, 70% to 90% are singletons; the top ten hold 0.55% to 0.65%. For these receptors, no antigen is known. The source was unstimulated CD4+ T cells sorted from spleen or lymph node cells, collected before transplant. The receptors stem from a human donor who was the organ donor for an intestinal transplant.

This chain links TRBV6-5 with TRBJ2-5; D is possibly TRBD1 (7 bases). The germline V gene encodes CDR1 MNHEY and CDR2 SVGAGI. The germline V and J ends were trimmed by 11 bases and 5 bases, with 18 bases remaining between them. The CDR3 loop spans 13 amino acids. In DNA, the CDR3 is TGTGCCGTTCGACAGGGAGGTAGGGAGACCCAGTACTTC. Translating gives CAVRQGGRETQYF.

This clone occurred a few times. Other DNA sequences in the same sample also yield this CDR3. The V and J genes are TRBV9 and TRBJ1-1, with TRBD1 identical over 7 bases. The CDR3 contains 14 residues. The germline V gene encodes CDR1 SGDLS and CDR2 YYNGEE. J lost 1 base, V lost 0 bases, and 0 bases had no gene match. CDR3 amino acids: CASSVDRGNTEAFF. As DNA, the CDR3 is TGTGCCAGCAGCGTAGACAGGGGGAACACTGAAGCTTTCTTT.